These 25 T cell receptor beta chains came from one sample sequenced in a study of CD8+CD57+ T cells in acquired aplastic anemia. Patients included in sequencing had previously demonstrated CD8+CD57+ cell expansion by flow cytometry. The TCR beta profiling, which covered VDJ combination and CDR3 sequence, was carried out using genomic DNA as the template. From the reads, TCRdb called clonotypes with MiXCR, one entry per CDR3 protein. The sample carries about 180,000 distinct CDR3 sequences, approximately 48% recorded once. The sample consisted of sorted CD4+, CD8+, or CD8+CD57+ T cells (not recorded which) from PBMCs. The receptors stem from a human donor with aplastic anemia.

This chain joins TRBV6-2 or TRBV6-3 and TRBJ2-1; no clear D gene. Germline assignment: CDR1 MNHEY and CDR2 SVGEGT. V lost 8 bases and J 2 bases, leaving 7 bases between the germline ends. This CDR3 is built from 12 residues. The CDR3 here is CASAVTYNEQFF. The CDR3 DNA follows: TGTGCCAGCGCGGTTACCTACAATGAGCAGTTCTTC.

This rearrangement joins TRBV9 to TRBJ2-7; D might be TRBD1 or TRBD2, each matching 5 bases. Germline V lookup: CDR1 SGDLS, CDR2 YYNGEE. This CDR3 spans 15 amino acids. Trimming took off 3 bases at V and 6 bases at J, with 19 bases between the two ends. CDR3 coding DNA: TGTGCCAGCAGCGGAGGGGATGTTACGGCAGGCGAGCAGTACTTC. Protein product: CASSGGDVTAGEQYF.

In nucleotides, the CDR3 is TGTGCCAGCAGCTTGGCAAGGGCGAACACTGAAGCTTTCTTT. It yields the protein CASSLARANTEAFF. The chain is built from TRBV7-6 and TRBJ1-1; no firm D call. The germline V gene has CDR1 SGHVS and CDR2 FNYEAQ. This CDR3 has 14 amino acids. With 3 bases removed from V and 1 base from J, the gap between germline ends came to 9 bases. Combining the CDR3 with reference TRBV7-6 and TRBJ1-1 gives the whole variable domain GAGVSQSPRYKVTKRGQDVALRCDPISGHVSLYWYRQALGQGPEFLTYFNYEAQQDKSGLPNDRFSAERPEGSISTLTIQRTEQRDSAMYRCASSLARANTEAFFGQGTRLTVV.

This clonotype was seen many times. This chain links TRBV19 with TRBJ2-3; D not resolved. CDR1 and CDR2 (germline): LNHDA, SQIVND (reference sequence). CDR3 length: 14 amino acids. The ends were cut back, 3 bases at V and 0 bases at J, with 7 bases in the middle. The CDR3 region is CASSMWGSTDTQYF. The CDR3 nucleotides are TGTGCCAGTAGTATGTGGGGAAGCACAGATACGCAGTATTTT.

This clonotype was seen a few times. The genes are TRBV12-3 or TRBV12-4 and TRBJ2-1, with 9 bases matching TRBD2. V lost 6 bases to trimming and J lost 9 bases; unmatched junction nucleotides: 6. This CDR3 has 13 amino acids. CDR3 nucleotides: TGTGCCAGCAGCTCGCGGGGGGGTAGTGAGCAGTTCTTC. Protein sequence: CASSSRGGSEQFF.

The chain links TRBV20-1 to TRBJ2-7; 8 bases map to TRBD1. With V trimmed by 3 bases and J by 3 bases, 7 bases remained unmatched. Germline-derived CDR1 and CDR2 are DFQATT and SNEGSKA (reference sequence). CDR3 length: 14 residues. The CDR3 loop is CSARQGGQGYEQYF. CDR3 bases: TGCAGTGCTAGGCAAGGAGGACAGGGCTACGAGCAGTACTTC.

There are a few counts of this clonotype. V usage is TRBV4-1 and J usage is TRBJ2-1; D uncertain. The CDR3 has 16 amino acids. V dropped 1 base and J dropped 7 bases, with 17 bases sitting between them. In germline, CDR1 is MGHRA, CDR2 YSYEKL. The chain's CDR3 is CASSQALGSGQNEQFF. The CDR3 DNA sequence: TGCGCCAGCAGCCAAGCTTTGGGGTCGGGCCAAAATGAGCAGTTCTTC.

This rearrangement joins TRBV25-1 to TRBJ1-1; D is ambiguous. Looked up from germline, CDR1 is MGHDK and CDR2 is SYGVNS. Deletions cut 1 base from V and 1 base from J, with 7 bases between. CDR3 size: 14 residues. The CDR3 DNA is TGTGCCAGCAGTGAATTCAACAGGAACACTGAAGCTTTCTTT. This sequence encodes CASSEFNRNTEAFF.

This clonotype was counted only a few times. This chain connects TRBV19 to TRBJ1-6, with TRBD1 identical over 8 bases. Losses at the gene ends were 2 bases for V and 5 bases for J; bases not matched to a gene: 2. CDR3 length: 15 amino acids. Per germline, CDR1 LNHDA and CDR2 SQIVND (reference sequence). The CDR3 here is CASSIPGQDNSPLHF. The CDR3 DNA is TGTGCCAGTAGTATACCGGGACAGGATAATTCACCCCTCCACTTT.

This clonotype was counted a few times. This sequence joins TRBV25-1 and TRBJ1-3; the D is unclear. The CDR3 is made up of 12 amino acids. V was shortened by 4 bases and J by 7 bases, with 8 bases between the two germline ends. CDR1 is MGHDK and CDR2 is SYGVNS in the germline V gene. CDR3 nucleotide sequence: TGTGCCAGCAGTGGGGGTGGGAACACCATATATTTT. This encodes CASSGGGNTIYF. Looking up the rest from reference TRBV25-1 and TRBJ1-3 gives the full variable domain: EADIYQTPRYLVIGTGKKITLECSQTMGHDKMYWYQQDPGMELHLIHYSYGVNSTEKGDLSSESTVSRIRTEHFPLTLESARPSHTSQYLCASSGGGNTIYFGEGSWLTVV.

This clonotype came up once. The V call is TRBV19, the J call TRBJ2-5; 8 bases fit TRBD2. This CDR3 region has 14 residues. The germline V gene encodes CDR1 LNHDA and CDR2 SQIVND (reference sequence). V lost 1 base to trimming and J lost 2 bases; unmatched junction nucleotides: 0. The CDR3 is CASSIGLAQETQYF. In DNA form, the CDR3 reads TGTGCCAGTAGTATAGGACTAGCGCAAGAGACCCAGTACTTC.

As regards this clonotype: The junction does not match germline at one end; this may be a read error. V usage is TRBV2 and J usage is TRBJ2-6; unclear D gene. CDR3 size: 12 residues. Germline CDR1 reads SNHLY; CDR2 reads FYNNEI. The CDR3, as DNA: TGTGCCAGCAGTGTTGGCGAGAACACTGAAGCTTTC. Translating gives CASSVGENTEAF.

The V and J genes are TRBV7-8 and TRBJ2-7; possibly TRBD1 for D (5 bases). The CDR3 runs to 16 residues. With 2 bases removed from V and 6 bases from J, the gap between germline ends came to 20 bases. Germline CDR1 and CDR2: SGHVS and FQNEAQ. This CDR3 is CASSLTGHRTTSEQYF. DNA of the CDR3: TGTGCCAGCAGCTTAACTGGGCACCGGACAACGAGCGAGCAGTACTTC.

The gene calls are TRBV5-6 and TRBJ2-7; D is tentatively TRBD1 or TRBD2 (5 bases each). Trimming left V 0 bases short and J 4 bases short, with 14 bases between. Per germline, CDR1 SGHDT and CDR2 YYEEEE. CDR3 length: 15 amino acids. Here the CDR3 reads CASSLARDGTYEQYF. CDR3 nucleotides: TGTGCCAGCAGCTTGGCCCGGGACGGTACTTACGAGCAGTACTTC.

V and J are TRBV20-1 and TRBJ1-6, with D unresolved. The V end lost 1 base, the J end lost 4 bases, and 5 bases lay between the germline ends. Germline lookup yields CDR1 DFQATT and CDR2 SNEGSKA (reference sequence). The CDR3 sequence is 13 residues long. CDR3 in DNA: TGCAGTGCTAGAGTAGGGTATAATTCACCCCTCCACTTT. Protein sequence: CSARVGYNSPLHF.

The chain uses TRBV2 and TRBJ1-5; 7 bases map to TRBD1. The V segment lost 7 bases and the J segment 4 bases; nucleotides outside the gene matches: 7. Germline assignment: CDR1 SNHLY and CDR2 FYNNEI. This CDR3 contains 14 residues. The CDR3 reads CASIGTVPNQPQHF. CDR3 nucleotide sequence: TGTGCCAGCATTGGGACAGTACCTAATCAGCCCCAGCATTTT.

The chain carries TRBV29-1 and TRBJ1-1; D call uncertain. The CDR3 has 12 residues. Germline values: CDR1 SQVTM, CDR2 ANQGSEA. The V gene lost 5 bases and the J gene lost 0 bases, with 7 bases spanning the gap. CDR3 DNA: TGCAGCGTTAGAACGTTGAACACTGAAGCTTTCTTT. This sequence encodes CSVRTLNTEAFF.

The sample holds many counts of this clonotype. The chain uses TRBV12-3 or TRBV12-4 and TRBJ2-5, with TRBD1 matching over 8 bases. V shed 7 bases and J 5 bases; nucleotides not matched to a gene: 9. The length of the CDR3 is 14 residues. CDR3 region: CASTHDRGGETQYF. The DNA of the CDR3 is TGTGCCAGCACCCATGACAGGGGTGGGGAGACCCAGTACTTC.

The chain employs TRBV5-4 and TRBJ2-1, with a tentative D call TRBD2 (5 bases). The CDR3 consists of 14 residues. Germline-derived CDR1 and CDR2 are SGHNT and YYREEE (reference sequence). The germline V and J ends were trimmed by 4 bases and 4 bases, with 12 bases remaining between them. The CDR3 sequence is CASSQSGLYNEQFF. In nucleotides, the CDR3 is TGTGCCAGCAGCCAGTCGGGGTTGTACAATGAGCAGTTCTTC.

This clonotype was recorded a few times. The V and J genes are TRBV5-6 and TRBJ1-5; unclear D gene. Germline CDR1 SGHDT, CDR2 YYEEEE. This CDR3 comprises 12 residues. V was pared by 3 bases and J by 3 bases, with 4 bases between. The CDR3 region has the DNA TGTGCCAGCAGCTGGCTCAATCAGCCCCAGCATTTT. Amino acids: CASSWLNQPQHF.

The CDR3 sequence is CASSIVHRAIQPQHF. The CDR3 coding sequence is TGTGCCAGTAGTATAGTACACAGGGCGATTCAGCCCCAGCATTTT. The chain joins TRBV19 to TRBJ1-5; TRBD1 is a possible D gene (6 bases). Trimming left V 1 base short and J 6 bases short, with 13 bases between. Germline values: CDR1 LNHDA, CDR2 SQIVND (reference sequence). The CDR3 has 15 amino acids. Full variable domain (remainder filled in from reference TRBV19 and TRBJ1-5): DGGITQSPKYLFRKEGQNVTLSCEQNLNHDAMYWYRQDPGQGLRLIYYSQIVNDFQKGDIAEGYSVSREKKESFPLTVTSAQKNPTAFYLCASSIVHRAIQPQHFGDGTRLSIL.

As regards this clonotype: A junction end diverges from the germline sequence, so it may reflect a read error. V usage is TRBV4-2 and J usage is TRBJ2-3, with D possibly matching TRBD2 (7 bases). This CDR3 has 18 residues. CDR1 is LGHNA and CDR2 is YNFKEQ in the germline V gene. CDR3 nucleotide sequence: TGTGCCAGCAGCCAAAAGGGGGGGAATCAAGGCTCCACAGGTACGCAGTATTTT. It specifies CASSQKGGNQGSTGTQYF.

As for this clonotype: A much larger clone sits a single nucleotide away, making a read error possible. V gene TRBV12-3 or TRBV12-4 combines with J gene TRBJ2-2; maybe TRBD2 (5 bases). The CDR3 consists of 13 residues. CDR3 nucleotide sequence: TGTGCCAGCAGTTTTAGGCGCACCGGGGAGCTGCTTTTT. Residues: CASSFRRTGELLF.

This chain joins TRBV15 and TRBJ1-4, with 7 nucleotides matching TRBD1. CDR3 length equals 14 residues. V lost 0 bases to trimming and J lost 8 bases; unmatched junction nucleotides: 3. CDR1 LNHNV and CDR2 YYDKDF come from the germline V gene (reference sequence). The CDR3 is CATSRDRGWEKLFF. CDR3 DNA sequence: TGTGCCACCAGCAGAGACAGGGGGTGGGAAAAACTGTTTTTT. Supplemented by reference TRBV15 and TRBJ1-4, the full variable domain reads DAMVIQNPRYQVTQFGKPVTLSCSQTLNHNVMYWYQQKSSQAPKLLFHYYDKDFNNEADTPDNFQSRRPNTSFCFLDIRSPGLGDTAMYLCATSRDRGWEKLFFGSGTQLSVL.

The genes are TRBV19 and TRBJ2-2, with TRBD1 as a possible D gene (6 bases). The germline V gene encodes CDR1 LNHDA and CDR2 SQIVND (reference sequence). The CDR3 covers 15 residues. V dropped 6 bases and J dropped 5 bases, with 16 bases sitting between them. CDR3 coding DNA: TGTGCCAGTAGCCCTTCTACAGGGTTTACCGGGGAGCTGTTTTTT. This translates into CASSPSTGFTGELFF.